This TCR beta chain derives from a study of T cell repertoires in cytomegalovirus infection. Overall study: In public TCR beta signatures, there were indications of both CMV infection and matching HLA type. Study observations and caveats: Dominating the ex vivo response were TCR beta clonotypes that were CMV-specific and HLA-C-restricted. The cumulative frequency of public TCR beta families distinguished individuals who carried CMV together with the relevant HLA.

Germline assignment: CDR1 LNHDA and CDR2 SQIVND (reference sequence). CDR3 length: 13 residues. The V and J ends lost 5 bases and 1 base respectively, with 8 bases between them. A single record per CDR3 protein comes from TCRdb applying MiXCR to the reads. The data hold approximately 110,000 distinct CDR3 sequences, with under 50% observed a single time. A note on this clonotype: What it binds is not known.

The source was CD8+ T cells from cultured PBMCs, collected from culture after CMV antigen stimulation. The rearrangement joins TRBV19 to TRBJ2-5; D not certain. The TCR sequence derives from a human donor in good health (CMV status not recorded). Some clones in this sample may be carry-over from other donors' samples. The CDR3 here is CASSATFQETQYF. CDR3 in DNA: TGTGCCAGTAGTGCGACATTCCAAGAGACCCAGTACTTC.